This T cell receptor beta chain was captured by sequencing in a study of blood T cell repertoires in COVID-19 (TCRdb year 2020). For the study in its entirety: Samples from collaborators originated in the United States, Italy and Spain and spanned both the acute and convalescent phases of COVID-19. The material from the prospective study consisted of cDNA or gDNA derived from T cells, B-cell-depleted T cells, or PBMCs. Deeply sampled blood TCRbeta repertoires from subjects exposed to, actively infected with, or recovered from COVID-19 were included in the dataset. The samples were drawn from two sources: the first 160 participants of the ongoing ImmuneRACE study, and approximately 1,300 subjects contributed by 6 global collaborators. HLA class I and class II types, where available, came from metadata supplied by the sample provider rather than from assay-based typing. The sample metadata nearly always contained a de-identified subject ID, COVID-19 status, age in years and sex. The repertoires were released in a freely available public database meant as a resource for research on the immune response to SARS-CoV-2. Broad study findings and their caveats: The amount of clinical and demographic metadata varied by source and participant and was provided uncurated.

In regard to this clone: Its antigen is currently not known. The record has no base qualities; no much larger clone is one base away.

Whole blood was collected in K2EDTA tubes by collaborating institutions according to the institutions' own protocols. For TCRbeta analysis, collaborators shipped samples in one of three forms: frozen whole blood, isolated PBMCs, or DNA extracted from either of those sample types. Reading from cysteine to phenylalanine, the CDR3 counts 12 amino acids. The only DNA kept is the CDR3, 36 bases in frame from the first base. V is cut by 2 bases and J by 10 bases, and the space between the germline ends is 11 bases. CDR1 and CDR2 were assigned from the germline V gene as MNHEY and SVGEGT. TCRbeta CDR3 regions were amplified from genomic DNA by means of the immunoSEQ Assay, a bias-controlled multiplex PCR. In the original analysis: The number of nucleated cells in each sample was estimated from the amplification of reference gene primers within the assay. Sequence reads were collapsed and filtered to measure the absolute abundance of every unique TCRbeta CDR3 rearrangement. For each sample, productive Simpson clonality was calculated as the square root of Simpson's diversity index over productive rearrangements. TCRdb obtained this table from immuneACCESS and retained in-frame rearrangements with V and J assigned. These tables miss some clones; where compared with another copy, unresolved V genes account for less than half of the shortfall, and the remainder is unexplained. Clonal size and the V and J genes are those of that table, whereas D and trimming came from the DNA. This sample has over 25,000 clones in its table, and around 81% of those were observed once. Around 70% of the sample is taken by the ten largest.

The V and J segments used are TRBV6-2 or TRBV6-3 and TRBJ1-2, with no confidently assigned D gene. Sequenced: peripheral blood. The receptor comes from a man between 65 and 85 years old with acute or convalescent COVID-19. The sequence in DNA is TGTGCCAGCAGTTACATGCAGGCCTTCTACACCTTC. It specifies CASSYMQAFYTF.